The rows below give T cell receptor beta chains drawn from one sample of a study of identical twins. Using its own MiXCR run on the 5' RACE reads, TCRdb lists one record per CDR3 protein. The table has around 500,000 distinct CDR3 sequences, approximately 15% seen once. The same sample was also used in a study of yellow fever vaccine responses in identical twins.

The sequencing input was CD4+ T cells sorted from blood. All receptors derive from a woman aged 18-29 years in good health. Each CDR3 is given with its conserved first and last residue. D genes are given only for firm matches. Size is stated for part of the rows, as once, few or many counts, or as a class when the clone is expanded.

>TRBD2|TRBJ2-1|TRBV20-1|15|.
CSARVVGGPPNEQFF
TGCAGTGCTAGAGTTGTGGGAGGGCCACCCAATGAGCAGTTCTTC
>.|TRBJ1-4|TRBV4-2|14|.
CASSQRGSREKLFF
TGTGCCAGCAGCCAACGGGGTTCGCGAGAAAAACTGTTTTTT
>.|TRBJ2-3|TRBV5-1|14|few
CASSALGVADTQYF
TGCGCCAGCAGCGCCCTGGGAGTAGCAGATACGCAGTATTTT
>TRBD1|TRBJ2-7|TRBV6-1|17|.
CASSNKPKTGGWYEQYF
TGTGCCAGCAGCAACAAACCTAAGACAGGGGGCTGGTACGAGCAGTACTTC
>TRBD1|TRBJ2-7|TRBV7-9|14|few
CASSLSTGWGEQYF
TGTGCCAGCAGCTTATCGACAGGGTGGGGCGAGCAGTACTTC
>TRBD2|TRBJ2-7|TRBV20-1|15|.
CSAISGTSGSYEQYF
TGCAGTGCTATATCCGGGACTAGCGGGAGCTACGAGCAGTACTTC
>.|TRBJ2-3|TRBV10-3|15|.
CAISMTQTSTDTQYF
TGTGCCATCAGTATGACCCAGACTAGCACAGATACGCAGTATTTT
>TRBD2|TRBJ2-7|TRBV4-1|13|.
CASSQVRETEQYF
TGCGCCAGCAGCCAAGTGCGGGAGACCGAGCAGTACTTC
>TRBD1|TRBJ1-5|TRBV7-2|14|many
CASSTTGGNQPQHF
TGTGCCAGCAGCACGACAGGGGGCAATCAGCCCCAGCATTTT
>.|TRBJ2-7|TRBV2|13|.
CASSEATGNEQYF
TGTGCCAGCAGTGAAGCGACGGGGAACGAGCAGTACTTC
>.|TRBJ1-1|TRBV12-3/TRBV12-4|14|few
CASTPQSTNTEAFF
TGTGCCAGCACCCCACAGAGTACGAACACTGAAGCTTTCTTT
>.|TRBJ2-1|TRBV10-3|12|.
CAISRGEAEQFF
TGTGCCATCTCGAGAGGGGAGGCTGAGCAGTTCTTC
>TRBD1|TRBJ2-2|TRBV4-1|16|.
CASSQQTGPNTGELFF
TGCGCCAGCAGCCAGCAGACAGGGCCGAACACCGGGGAGCTGTTTTTT
>.|TRBJ2-5|TRBV25-1|13|.
CASSGDLQETQYF
TGTGCCAGCAGTGGCGACTTGCAAGAGACCCAGTACTTC
>.|TRBJ2-7|TRBV12-5|17|few
CASGLTRGTGGAYEQYF
TGTGCTAGTGGTTTGACCCGCGGAACAGGGGGGGCCTACGAGCAGTACTTC
>.|TRBJ1-1|TRBV7-2|16|.
CASSLIRPAVGTEAFF
TGTGCCAGCAGCTTAATCCGGCCGGCGGTGGGCACTGAAGCTTTCTTT
>.|TRBJ2-3|TRBV12-3/TRBV12-4|13|few
CASSFSELDTQYF
TGTGCCAGCAGCTTCTCGGAGCTGGATACGCAGTATTTT
>TRBD1|TRBJ2-7|TRBV11-2|15|few
CASSLGRTGIFEQYF
TGTGCCAGCAGCTTAGGTCGGACAGGGATTTTCGAGCAGTACTTC
>.|TRBJ2-7|TRBV3-1|15|.
CASSQDWAGPYEQYF
TGTGCCAGCAGCCAAGATTGGGCAGGTCCCTACGAGCAGTACTTC
>TRBD1|TRBJ2-3|TRBV2|16|.
CASRPGQGRRTDTQYF
TGTGCCAGCAGACCGGGACAGGGGAGGAGAACAGATACGCAGTATTTT
>TRBD1|TRBJ2-5|TRBV20-1|12|many
CSARLQGETQYF
TGCAGTGCTAGATTACAGGGGGAGACCCAGTACTTC
>.|TRBJ2-1|TRBV20-1|16|.
CSARVGGLPNYNEQFF
TGCAGTGCTAGAGTCGGAGGATTACCGAATTACAATGAGCAGTTCTTC
>.|TRBJ2-5|TRBV27|14|few
CASSSRVVQETQYF
TGTGCCAGCAGTTCCCGGGTCGTACAGGAGACCCAGTACTTC
>TRBD1|TRBJ2-3|TRBV4-3|15|many
CASSPQGKDTDTQYF
TGCGCCAGCAGCCCACAGGGGAAGGACACAGATACGCAGTATTTT
>.|TRBJ2-1|TRBV7-6|23|few
CASSLVPGSGTRGQAPSYNEQFF
TGTGCCAGCAGCTTAGTTCCGGGAAGCGGGACCCGAGGACAGGCCCCCTCCTACAATGAGCAGTTCTTC
>.|TRBJ2-3|TRBV20-1|12|many
CSARFERDTQYF
TGCAGTGCTAGATTCGAACGGGATACGCAGTATTTT
>.|TRBJ1-1|TRBV9|15|.
CASSPPGGFNTEAFF
TGTGCCAGCAGCCCACCCGGGGGCTTTAACACTGAAGCTTTCTTT
>TRBD1|TRBJ2-2|TRBV2|14|.
CAAGDRANTGELFF
TGTGCCGCAGGGGACAGAGCGAACACCGGGGAGCTGTTTTTT
>.|TRBJ2-5|TRBV14|14|few
CASSQPRGLETQYF
TGTGCCAGCAGCCAGCCCCGTGGGTTGGAGACCCAGTACTTC
>.|TRBJ2-3|TRBV20-1|14|.
CSASLRGDTDTQYF
TGCAGTGCTAGTTTGCGGGGCGACACAGATACGCAGTATTTT
>.|TRBJ2-3|TRBV18|15|.
CASSPPGLLTDTQYF
TGTGCCAGCTCACCACCCGGACTCCTCACAGATACGCAGTATTTT
>TRBD1|TRBJ2-3|TRBV7-2|14|few
CASYTGGYIDTQYF
TGTGCCAGTTATACAGGGGGCTACATAGATACGCAGTATTTT
>.|TRBJ2-1|TRBV20-1|17|.
CSAREKLVTSSYNEQFF
TGCAGTGCTAGAGAAAAGCTCGTGACGAGCTCCTACAATGAGCAGTTCTTC
>TRBD1|TRBJ2-7|TRBV29-1|13|.
CSVERGQGYEQYF
TGCAGCGTTGAAAGAGGACAGGGCTACGAGCAGTACTTC
>TRBD2|TRBJ2-7|TRBV6-2/TRBV6-3|17|few
CASSSLTGLAGLYEQYF
TGTGCCAGCAGTTCCCTGACCGGACTAGCGGGACTCTACGAGCAGTACTTC
>.|TRBJ2-4|TRBV21-1|12|few
CASSLWGVIQYF
TGTGCCAGCAGCCTATGGGGGGTCATTCAGTACTTC
>.|TRBJ2-5|TRBV5-6|11|few
CASSREKAQYF
TGTGCCAGCAGCCGGGAGAAGGCCCAGTACTTC
>TRBD2|TRBJ2-3|TRBV20-1|15|few
CSARSPSGATDTQYF
TGCAGTGCTAGGAGCCCTAGCGGGGCCACAGATACGCAGTATTTT
>TRBD2|TRBJ2-7|TRBV7-2|16|many
CASSIPGLDSLDEQYF
TGTGCCAGCAGCATTCCGGGACTAGATAGTTTGGACGAGCAGTACTTC
>.|TRBJ1-4|TRBV29-1|14|many
CSALPGTPHEKLFF
TGCAGCGCCCTTCCCGGGACCCCACACGAAAAACTGTTTTTT
>.|TRBJ2-1|TRBV25-1|14|.
CASSLGIRNNEQFF
TGTGCCAGCAGTTTGGGTATTCGGAACAATGAGCAGTTCTTC
>TRBD1|TRBJ2-7|TRBV28|13|.
CASSLFGTGLKYF
TGTGCCAGCAGTTTATTCGGGACAGGTTTGAAGTACTTC
>TRBD1|TRBJ1-1|TRBV15|17|.
CATSSHGQGAVSTEAFF
TGTGCCACCAGCAGCCACGGACAGGGGGCGGTTAGCACTGAAGCTTTCTTT
>TRBD1|TRBJ2-2|TRBV20-1|15|few
CSARDLDRVTGELFF
TGCAGTGCTAGAGATCTTGACAGGGTCACCGGGGAGCTGTTTTTT
>.|TRBJ1-2|TRBV28|12|few
CASNAVGYGYTF
TGTGCCAGCAATGCGGTTGGCTATGGCTACACCTTC
>TRBD1|TRBJ2-2|TRBV11-2|15|.
CASSLMGQGPGELFF
TGTGCCAGCAGCTTAATGGGACAGGGCCCCGGGGAGCTGTTTTTT
>.|TRBJ1-3|TRBV20-1|11|.
CSARGGNTIYF
TGCAGTGCTAGGGGTGGAAACACCATATATTTT
>TRBD1|TRBJ1-5|TRBV5-6|14|few
CASSFTGEYQPQHF
TGTGCCAGCAGCTTCACAGGGGAGTATCAGCCCCAGCATTTT
>.|TRBJ1-2|TRBV28|14|.
CASSTGNIYYGYTF
TGTGCCAGCTCTACGGGGAACATTTACTATGGCTACACCTTC
>TRBD1|TRBJ2-1|TRBV10-3|17|.
CAISKRTGDSDHNEQFF
TGTGCCATCAGTAAGAGAACAGGGGACAGTGACCACAATGAGCAGTTCTTC
>.|TRBJ2-3|TRBV7-2|11|few
CASRSGLTQYF
TGTGCCAGCAGGTCGGGATTAACGCAGTATTTT